What follows is one TCR beta chain and its context. Its antigen is as yet unknown. Every sorted population was more than 98% pure. What was sequenced were expressed TCRB transcripts, since all of the isolated RNA had been reverse transcribed. Profiling relied on immunoSEQ multiplex PCR, and the TCRdb table lists in-frame clones only, not all of them. The sample carries approximately 730,000 clones, 13% recorded once. The CDR3 is 14 residues long. Trimming stripped 7 bases from V and 6 bases from J, with 19 bases between. The germline V gene has CDR1 LGHNT and CDR2 FRNRAP. The data belong to a study of beta chain features in type 1 diabetes. Whole-study findings and limits: Within the patient group, naive, central memory and Treg TCRB repertoires appeared more similar to each other than within healthy donors. There was a moderate but significant shortening of TCRB CDR3s in all four CD4+ subsets of Type 1 diabetes patients. Shorter templates might be favored by PCR, and equally so in patients and in controls.

The sequencing input was naive CD4+ T cells from blood. This TCR derives from a man younger than 30 with type 1 diabetes. The rearrangement uses TRBV12-5 and TRBJ2-7, with D possibly being TRBD1 (6 bases). The CDR3: CASATIAGASEQYF. The DNA for the CDR3 is TGTGCTAGTGCCACCATCGCAGGGGCCTCCGAGCAGTACTTC.